One and the same sample provided the 21 T cell receptor beta chains below, sequenced in a study of blood T cell repertoires in COVID-19. Using immunoSEQ multiplex PCR, the repertoire was profiled, and TCRdb retains in-frame clones only, with some absent. The sample records about 220,000 clones, under 90% being singletons. The specimen was peripheral blood. These receptors all come from a woman at least 80 years old with acute or convalescent COVID-19.

The count of this clone is one. The chain has TRBV19 and TRBJ1-6; no reliable D call. The germline CDR1 and CDR2 sequences are LNHDA and SQIVND (reference sequence). Trimming removed 5 bases from V and 2 bases from J, with 7 bases in between. The CDR3 is 14 residues long. The CDR3 DNA sequence: TGTGCCAGTAGTCATGGCACCTATAATTCACCCCTCCACTTT. Amino acid sequence: CASSHGTYNSPLHF.

A note on this clone: The junction and the germline gene differ at one end; a read error may be behind it. The chain links TRBV7-7 to TRBJ2-5; TRBD2 matches 9 bases. CDR3 length: 16 amino acids. Germline V gene sequence: CDR1 SSHAT, CDR2 FNYEAQ (reference sequence). CDR3: CASSLVAGGPQETQYF. The DNA for the CDR3 is TGTGCTAGCAGCTTAGTTGCGGGGGGGCCTCAAGAGACCCAGTACTTC.

In the case of this clone: Relative to the germline gene, one junction end is altered; a read error may explain this. V gene TRBV7-7 combines with J gene TRBJ1-1; 7 positions agree with TRBD1. Germline assignment: CDR1 SSHAT and CDR2 FNYEAQ (reference sequence). The CDR3 has 15 amino acids. This chain's CDR3 is CASRDTGTENTEAFF. The DNA for the CDR3 is TGTGCTAGCAGGGATACCGGGACAGAGAACACTGAAGCTTTCTTT.

The CDR3 DNA reads as TGTGCCACCAGTGATCCTTTCGGGGAGCGGGGTTCAGATACGCAGTATTTT. It translates to CATSDPFGERGSDTQYF. The chain uses TRBV24-1 and TRBJ2-3; 7 bases agree with TRBD2. J gave up 4 bases and V 3 bases, and 12 bases lay outside the gene matches. Germline values: CDR1 KGHDR, CDR2 SFDVKD. CDR3 length: 17 residues.

This clone was detected a few times. The V and J genes are TRBV6-5 and TRBJ1-5, with TRBD1 as a possible D gene (5 bases). The CDR3 covers 11 residues. Trimming took off 9 bases at V and 12 bases at J, with 15 bases between the two ends. Germline V gene sequence: CDR1 MNHEY, CDR2 SVGAGI. The CDR3 nucleotides read TGTGCCAGTCAACTCGACAGTGTCCAGCATTTT. This codes for CASQLDSVQHF.

The chain has TRBV9 and TRBJ2-7; 7 bases match TRBD2. After removal of 0 bases from V and 3 bases from J, the junction contained 6 bases not matched to a gene. The CDR3 has 15 residues. Per the germline V gene, CDR1 is SGDLS and CDR2 is YYNGEE. CDR3 amino acids: CASSVAGTNFYEQYF. In nucleotides, the CDR3 is TGTGCCAGCAGCGTAGCGGGGACTAACTTCTACGAGCAGTACTTC.

The J gene is TRBJ2-1, the V gene TRBV28; 8 bases are a match to TRBD1. The CDR3 has 14 residues. CDR1 and CDR2 (germline): MDHEN, SYDVKM. V shed 5 bases, J shed 6 bases, and the junction held 6 bases outside the gene matches. The CDR3 region has the DNA TGTGCCAGCAGTACTCAGGGGGCTCGCAATGAGCAGTTCTTC. Amino acid sequence: CASSTQGARNEQFF. Complete variable domain (other parts from reference TRBV28 and TRBJ2-1): DVKVTQSSRYLVKRTGEKVFLECVQDMDHENMFWYRQDPGLGLRLIYFSYDVKMKEKGDIPEGYSVSREKKERFSLILESASTNQTSMYLCASSTQGARNEQFFGPGTRLTVL.

This chain joins TRBV5-1 and TRBJ2-7; TRBD1 might be the D (7 bases). V was pared by 5 bases and J by 4 bases, with 19 bases between. CDR1 and CDR2 from the germline V gene are SGHRS and YFSETQ. This CDR3 comprises 15 residues. The DNA of the CDR3 is TGCGCCAGCAGGGAGGGGACAGCAACTAGGTACGAGCAGTACTTC. Amino acids: CASREGTATRYEQYF.

This rearrangement joins TRBV5-1 to TRBJ2-7, with 8 bases that match TRBD1. V was clipped by 4 bases and J by 2 bases; unmatched bases: 8. Germline V lookup: CDR1 SGHRS, CDR2 YFSETQ. The CDR3 loop spans 15 amino acids. The CDR3 DNA sequence: TGCGCCAGCAGCGGTACAGGGGGGTCCACCTACGAGCAGTACTTC. It encodes CASSGTGGSTYEQYF. The entire variable domain, with the rest obtained from reference TRBV5-1 and TRBJ2-7, is as follows: KAGVTQTPRYLIKTRGQQVTLSCSPISGHRSVSWYQQTPGQGLQFLFEYFSETQRNKGNFPGRFSGRQFSNSRSEMNVSTLELGDSALYLCASSGTGGSTYEQYFGPGTRLTVT.

This clone was detected a few times. V and J are TRBV2 and TRBJ1-5; TRBD1 matches at 10 bases. Trimming took 10 bases from V and 5 from J; bases not matched to a gene: 5. From germline, CDR1 is SNHLY and CDR2 FYNNEI. This CDR3 comprises 13 residues. DNA of the CDR3: TGTGCCACAGGACAGGGGGTCGATCAGCCCCAGCATTTT. As protein: CATGQGVDQPQHF. The full variable domain, its missing parts supplied by reference TRBV2 and TRBJ1-5, is EPEVTQTPSHQVTQMGQEVILRCVPISNHLYFYWYRQILGQKVEFLVSFYNNEISEKSEIFDDQFSVERPDGSNFTLKIRSTKLEDSAMYFCATGQGVDQPQHFGDGTRLSIL.

The rearrangement links TRBV12-3 or TRBV12-4 to TRBJ1-1; TRBD1 might be the D (6 bases). The CDR3 sequence is 13 residues long. V lost 5 bases and J 8 bases, leaving 15 bases between the germline ends. CDR3 protein: CASSPYREIEAFF. CDR3 DNA: TGTGCCAGCAGTCCATACAGGGAGATCGAAGCTTTCTTT.

The V call is TRBV7-3, the J call TRBJ2-3, with 7 nucleotides matching TRBD2. CDR3 length: 15 residues. V lost 5 bases, J lost 0 bases, and 5 bases stayed unmatched. CDR1 and CDR2 (germline): SGHTA, FQGTGA. CDR3 loop: CASSLWGGSTDTQYF. CDR3 DNA: TGTGCCAGCAGCCTTTGGGGGGGGAGCACAGATACGCAGTATTTT.

The chain couples TRBV7-9 to TRBJ1-1; D is ambiguous. Per the germline V gene, CDR1 is SEHNR and CDR2 is FQNEAQ (reference sequence). CDR3 length: 14 residues. V lost 0 bases, J lost 7 bases, and 12 bases lay in between. The CDR3 is CASSLAVSGSEAFF. The CDR3 region has the DNA TGTGCCAGCAGCTTAGCAGTGAGTGGTAGTGAAGCTTTCTTT.

This chain uses TRBV19 with TRBJ1-2, with 11 bases fitting TRBD1. Germline values: CDR1 LNHDA, CDR2 SQIVND (reference sequence). There are 15 residues in the CDR3. V gave up 4 bases and J gave up 3 bases; unmatched junction bases: 4. CDR3 bases: TGTGCCAGTAGTACCGGACAGGGGGCTTACTATGGCTACACCTTC. This sequence encodes CASSTGQGAYYGYTF.

The rearrangement joins TRBV19 to TRBJ1-6; D may be TRBD1 (5 bases). The V and J ends lost 4 bases and 0 bases respectively, with 10 bases between them. CDR1 is LNHDA and CDR2 is SQIVND in the germline V gene (reference sequence). This CDR3 has 16 amino acids. The CDR3 DNA reads as TGTGCCAGTAGTAGTCGGGGGAGCTCCTATAATTCACCCCTCCACTTT. This sequence encodes CASSSRGSSYNSPLHF.

The CDR3 loop reads CASSEGRGNYGYTF. CDR3 nucleotides: TGTGCCAGCAGTGAGGGGAGGGGTAACTATGGCTACACCTTC. The genes are TRBV2 and TRBJ1-2, with D maybe TRBD1 (5 bases). From germline, CDR1 is SNHLY and CDR2 FYNNEI. V lost 3 bases and J lost 1, with 9 bases in between. The CDR3 covers 14 residues.

The V and J genes are TRBV4-3 and TRBJ2-3, with TRBD2 matching 11 bases. The V gene's germline CDR1 is LGHNA and CDR2 YSLEER. The CDR3 loop spans 18 amino acids. J gave up 0 bases and V 1 base, and 6 bases lay outside the gene matches. CDR3 nucleotides: TGCGCCAGCAGCCAAGGGGCTAGCGGGGGGTCTAGCACAGATACGCAGTATTTT. As protein: CASSQGASGGSSTDTQYF.

CDR3 nucleotide sequence: TGTGCCAGTAGTGTCGACAGGGGGTTGGACACCATATATTTT. Protein: CASSVDRGLDTIYF. V usage is TRBV19 and J usage is TRBJ1-3; 9 bases match TRBD1. This CDR3 is 14 amino acids long. The junction had 7 bases not matched to a gene; V was cut back by 5 bases and J by 8 bases. Germline assignment: CDR1 LNHDA and CDR2 SQIVND (reference sequence).

The chain's CDR3 is CASSFSPGQGGYTF. CDR3 DNA sequence: TGTGCCAGCAGTTTCTCCCCGGGACAGGGTGGCTACACCTTC. The rearrangement joins TRBV28 to TRBJ1-2; TRBD1 matches 9 bases. Germline CDR1 is MDHEN and CDR2 is SYDVKM. V shed 3 bases and J 7 bases; nucleotides not matched to a gene: 6. This CDR3 has 14 amino acids.

The chain has TRBV5-4 and TRBJ2-3, with 9 bases matching TRBD1. Germline V gene sequence: CDR1 SGHNT, CDR2 YYREEE (reference sequence). The V segment lost 8 bases and the J segment 2 bases; nucleotides outside the gene matches: 3. This CDR3 contains 13 residues. In DNA, the CDR3 is TGTGCCAGAGGGGACAGGGACACAGATACGCAGTATTTT. It is translated as CARGDRDTDTQYF. The full variable domain, rest sourced from reference TRBV5-4 and TRBJ2-3, is ETGVTQSPTHLIKTRGQQVTLRCSSQSGHNTVSWYQQALGQGPQFIFQYYREEENGRGNFPPRFSGLQFPNYSSELNVNALELDDSALYLCARGDRDTDTQYFGPGTRLTVL.

In nucleotides, the CDR3 is TGTGCCACCACCGGCGGGAGTCCCAAGCCCCAGCATTTT. Encoded protein: CATTGGSPKPQHF. The chain has TRBV2 and TRBJ1-5; D gene uncertain. The germline V gene encodes CDR1 SNHLY and CDR2 FYNNEI. V lost 10 bases and J 8 bases, leaving 18 bases between the germline ends. The CDR3 runs 13 residues.